Below are 22 T cell receptor beta chains sequenced from a single sample in a study of T-cell memory formation after mild COVID-19. TCRdb ran MiXCR on the 5' RACE reads and lists one entry per CDR3 protein. Seen here are more than 300,000 distinct CDR3 sequences, roughly 20% observed once, and the top ten hold 20% to 25%. The source material was PBMCs or a T cell subset sorted from them (not recorded which). These receptors were taken from a man aged 18 to 29 who had mild COVID-19 (a few samples of this study predate the infection). Cell type and time point are not known.

CDR3 DNA: TGCAGTGCCCCGCCCCACGGGACAGGGATCGACAATGAGCAGTTCTTC. Protein product: CSAPPHGTGIDNEQFF. This sequence joins TRBV20-1 and TRBJ2-1, with TRBD1 identical over 9 bases. Germline lookup yields CDR1 DFQATT and CDR2 SNEGSKA (reference sequence). With 6 bases clipped from V and 5 bases from J, the junction kept 14 bases outside the gene matches. This CDR3 has 16 amino acids.

V gene TRBV5-1 combines with J gene TRBJ2-7; 8 bases agree with TRBD1. Trimming cost V 7 bases and J 0 bases; bases outside gene matches: 6. This CDR3 is 14 amino acids long. The V gene's germline CDR1 is SGHRS and CDR2 YFSETQ. CDR3 region: CASGGTGNSYEQYF. The CDR3 DNA is TGCGCCAGCGGGGGGACAGGCAACTCCTACGAGCAGTACTTC.

Here the CDR3 reads CASSPGGIGVLAKNIQYF. The CDR3 nucleotides read TGTGCCAGCAGCCCGGGCGGTATTGGGGTTTTAGCCAAAAACATTCAGTACTTC. The rearrangement joins TRBV7-2 to TRBJ2-4; D not resolved. The CDR3 is 18 residues long. The V and J ends lost 5 bases and 0 bases respectively, with 20 bases between them. Germline-derived CDR1 and CDR2 are SGHTA and FQGNSA.

This sequence joins TRBV7-9 and TRBJ2-3, with D possibly TRBD2 on 6 matching bases. The V gene lost 2 bases and the J gene lost 0 bases, with 12 bases spanning the gap. Germline values: CDR1 SEHNR, CDR2 FQNEAQ (reference sequence). The CDR3 totals 16 residues. CDR3 sequence: CASSLTGRGSTDTQYF. The CDR3 DNA is TGTGCCAGCAGCTTAACGGGCCGGGGGAGCACAGATACGCAGTATTTT.

This clonotype has more than one count but fewer than ten. This chain links TRBV24-1 with TRBJ2-2; 7 nucleotides line up with TRBD1. CDR1 is KGHDR, CDR2 SFDVKD, per germline. This CDR3 contains 16 residues. The junction had 8 bases not matched to a gene; V was cut back by 3 bases and J by 5 bases. The CDR3 protein is CATSDPGQGETGELFF. The CDR3 nucleotides are TGTGCCACCAGTGATCCGGGTCAGGGGGAGACCGGGGAGCTGTTTTTT.

Only one count was recorded for this clonotype. The V call is TRBV25-1, the J call TRBJ2-1; unclear D gene. Germline CDR1 reads MGHDK; CDR2 reads SYGVNS. V lost 5 bases and J lost 5, with 16 bases in between. The CDR3 totals 15 residues. CDR3 sequence: CASSKHARGDNEQFF. The CDR3 DNA reads as TGTGCCAGCAGTAAGCACGCGCGAGGAGACAATGAGCAGTTCTTC.

J is TRBJ1-4 and V is TRBV27; D not resolved. V lost 5 bases, J lost 8 bases, and 12 bases lay in between. The CDR3 has 13 residues. Germline values: CDR1 MNHEY, CDR2 SMNVEV (reference sequence). CDR3 protein: CASSPWSREKLFF. The CDR3 DNA reads as TGTGCCAGCAGTCCCTGGTCGCGCGAAAAACTGTTTTTT.

The chain uses TRBV5-4 and TRBJ2-2; D not certain. This CDR3 comprises 12 residues. The V and J ends lost 3 bases and 4 bases respectively, with 4 bases between them. CDR1 is SGHNT, CDR2 YYREEE, per germline (reference sequence). In nucleotides, the CDR3 is TGTGCCAGCAGCTCTCTCACCGGGGAGCTGTTTTTT. This codes for CASSSLTGELFF.

J is TRBJ1-5 and V is TRBV6-5, with TRBD1 matching over 8 bases. Germline assignment: CDR1 MNHEY and CDR2 SVGAGI. Trimming at V came to 6 bases and at J to 5 bases, leaving 15 bases not matched to a gene. This CDR3 contains 17 residues. The CDR3 sequence: CASRPYVGQGVYQPQHF. For the CDR3, the DNA is TGTGCCAGCAGGCCTTACGTCGGACAGGGCGTTTATCAGCCCCAGCATTTT.

The V gene is TRBV5-1, the J gene TRBJ1-5; 8 nucleotides align to TRBD1. CDR1 and CDR2 (germline): SGHRS, YFSETQ. The trim removed 8 bases at V and 2 bases at J, leaving 6 bases unmatched. The CDR3 is 14 residues long. The CDR3: CASSGGEGNQPQHF. CDR3 nucleotide sequence: TGCGCCAGTTCAGGGGGCGAGGGCAATCAGCCCCAGCATTTT.

The chain links TRBV7-3 to TRBJ2-3, with a weak D call TRBD2 (7 bases). Germline lookup yields CDR1 SGHTA and CDR2 FQGTGA. Trimming left V 3 bases short and J 0 bases short, with 13 bases between. The CDR3 totals 16 residues. The CDR3 DNA follows: TGTGCCAGCAGCTTCTACGGGGGGCAGAGCACAGATACGCAGTATTTT. Residues: CASSFYGGQSTDTQYF.

The V and J genes are TRBV7-8 and TRBJ1-1, with 9 bases identical to TRBD1. V trimming: 7 bases; J trimming: 1 base; junction bases outside the gene matches: 4. The V gene's germline CDR1 is SGHVS and CDR2 FQNEAQ. CDR3 length equals 14 residues. The CDR3 DNA reads as TGTGCCAGCACCGTGGACAGGGGGAACACTGAAGCTTTCTTT. Residues: CASTVDRGNTEAFF.

This clonotype appeared a single time. The CDR3 DNA reads TGCGCCAGCAGCCAAGGGGCGGGGGGAGCAGAGACCCAGTACTTC. It codes for CASSQGAGGAETQYF. This chain links TRBV4-3 with TRBJ2-5; 8 bases are shared with TRBD2. The J segment lost 4 bases and the V segment lost 1 base, leaving 5 bases of the junction unmatched. The CDR3 contains 15 residues. Per the germline V gene, CDR1 is LGHNA and CDR2 is YSLEER.

The V and J genes are TRBV27 and TRBJ2-7, with 8 bases aligning to TRBD2. Germline lookup yields CDR1 MNHEY and CDR2 SMNVEV (reference sequence). V was pared by 6 bases and J by 4 bases, with 11 bases of the junction left unmatched. There are 15 residues in the CDR3. The CDR3 DNA reads as TGTGCCAGCAGGTGGGAGCTGGCGGGGGGATACGAGCAGTACTTC. This codes for CASRWELAGGYEQYF.

The genes are TRBV15 and TRBJ1-1; 8 nucleotides agree with TRBD1. In germline, CDR1 is LNHNV, CDR2 YYDKDF (reference sequence). Germline trimming cut 0 bases from V and 0 bases from J; bases unmatched to any gene: 0. CDR3 length equals 15 residues. The chain's CDR3 is CATSRDRGLNTEAFF. As DNA, the CDR3 is TGTGCCACCAGCAGAGACAGGGGGCTGAACACTGAAGCTTTCTTT.

This clonotype was counted many times. The chain recombines TRBV5-1 with TRBJ2-1; 8 bases are shared with TRBD2. The CDR3 length is 13 residues. Trimming cost V 1 base and J 7 bases; bases outside gene matches: 1. Germline V gene data show CDR1 as SGHRS and CDR2 as YFSETQ. The CDR3 region has the DNA TGCGCCAGCAGCTTGCCGGGGGGGAATGAGCAGTTCTTC. This encodes CASSLPGGNEQFF.

The chain links TRBV28 to TRBJ2-2; D is uncertain. The CDR3 length is 12 residues. The V gene lost 4 bases and the J gene lost 5 bases, with 5 bases spanning the gap. Looked up from germline, CDR1 is MDHEN and CDR2 is SYDVKM. The CDR3 DNA follows: TGTGCCAGCAGTTACACGACCGGGGAGCTGTTTTTT. It specifies CASSYTTGELFF.

The chain employs TRBV5-1 and TRBJ1-5; D is ambiguous. This CDR3 contains 13 residues. The V and J ends lost 4 bases and 0 bases respectively, with 5 bases between them. The germline gives CDR1 SGHRS, CDR2 YFSETQ. CDR3 DNA: TGCGCCAGCAGCGAATATAGCAATCAGCCCCAGCATTTT. It yields the protein CASSEYSNQPQHF.

J is TRBJ2-2 and V is TRBV5-1; D may be TRBD2 (5 bases). V lost 0 bases to trimming and J lost 6 bases, with 15 bases between them. Per the germline V gene, CDR1 is SGHRS and CDR2 is YFSETQ. CDR3 length: 16 amino acids. CDR3 sequence (DNA): TGCGCCAGCAGCTTGGCCGTGGGAGCGGCCCCCGGGGAGCTGTTTTTT. It is translated as CASSLAVGAAPGELFF.

A single count supports this clonotype. The chain couples TRBV20-1 to TRBJ2-2; D is uncertain. Trimming left V 5 bases short and J 6 bases short, with 10 bases between. There are 12 residues in the CDR3. CDR1 is DFQATT, CDR2 SNEGSKA, per germline (reference sequence). The DNA of the CDR3 is TGCAGTGCTCGCGACGTGGCCGGGGAGCTGTTTTTT. Protein product: CSARDVAGELFF.

This clonotype has just a few counts. The chain has TRBV6-5 and TRBJ1-2; D remains unclear. V shed 2 bases and J shed 3 bases, with 7 bases lying between them. Germline CDR1 is MNHEY and CDR2 is SVGAGI. This CDR3 region has 13 residues. The DNA of the CDR3 is TGTGCCAGCAGTTACGGGTATGACTATGGCTACACCTTC. Translation: CASSYGYDYGYTF.

This clonotype was counted only a few times. The chain combines TRBV15 with TRBJ2-1; 12 bases agree with TRBD1. V lost 2 bases and J lost 7; bases outside the gene matches: 6. CDR1 and CDR2 (germline): LNHNV, YYDKDF (reference sequence). The CDR3 runs to 16 residues. CDR3 loop: CATSRFRDRGLNEQFF. Written as DNA, the CDR3 is TGTGCCACCAGCAGATTTCGGGACAGGGGGCTAAATGAGCAGTTCTTC.